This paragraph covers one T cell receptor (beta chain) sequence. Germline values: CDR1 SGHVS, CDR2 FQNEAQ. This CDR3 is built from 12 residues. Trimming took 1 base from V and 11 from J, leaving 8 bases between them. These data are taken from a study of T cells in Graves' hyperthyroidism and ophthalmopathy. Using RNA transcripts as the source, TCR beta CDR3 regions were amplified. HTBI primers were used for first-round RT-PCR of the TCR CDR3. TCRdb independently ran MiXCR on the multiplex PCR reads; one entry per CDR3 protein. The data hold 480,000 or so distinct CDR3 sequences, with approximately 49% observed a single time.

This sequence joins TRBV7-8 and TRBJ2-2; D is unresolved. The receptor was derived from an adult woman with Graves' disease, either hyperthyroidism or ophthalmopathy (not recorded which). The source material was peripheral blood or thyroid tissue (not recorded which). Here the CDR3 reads CASSLDLAELFF. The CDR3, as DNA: TGTGCCAGCAGCTTAGATCTGGCCGAGCTGTTTTTT.